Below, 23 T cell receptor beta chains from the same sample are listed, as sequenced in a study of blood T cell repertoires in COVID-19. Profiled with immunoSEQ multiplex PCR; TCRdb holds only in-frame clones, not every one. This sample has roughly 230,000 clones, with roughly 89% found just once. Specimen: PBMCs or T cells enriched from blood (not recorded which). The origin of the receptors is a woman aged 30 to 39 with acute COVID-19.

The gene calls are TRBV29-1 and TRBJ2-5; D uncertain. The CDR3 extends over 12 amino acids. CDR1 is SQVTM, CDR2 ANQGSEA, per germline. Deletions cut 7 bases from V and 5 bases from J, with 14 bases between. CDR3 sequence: CSAWAALETQYF. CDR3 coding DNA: TGCAGCGCCTGGGCTGCTTTGGAGACCCAGTACTTC.

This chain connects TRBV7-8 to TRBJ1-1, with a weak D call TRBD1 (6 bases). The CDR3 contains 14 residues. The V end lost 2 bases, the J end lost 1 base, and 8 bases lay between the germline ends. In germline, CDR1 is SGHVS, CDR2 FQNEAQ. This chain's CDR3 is CASSLLQGNTEAFF. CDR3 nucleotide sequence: TGTGCCAGCAGCTTACTACAGGGGAACACTGAAGCTTTCTTT.

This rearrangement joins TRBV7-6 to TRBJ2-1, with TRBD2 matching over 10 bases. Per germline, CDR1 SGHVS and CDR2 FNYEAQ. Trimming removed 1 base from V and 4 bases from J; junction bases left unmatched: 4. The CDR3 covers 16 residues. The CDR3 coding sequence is TGTGCCAGCAGCTTAGAAGCGGGGGGGTATTACAATGAGCAGTTCTTC. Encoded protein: CASSLEAGGYYNEQFF. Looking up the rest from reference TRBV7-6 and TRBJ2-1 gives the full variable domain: GAGVSQSPRYKVTKRGQDVALRCDPISGHVSLYWYRQALGQGPEFLTYFNYEAQQDKSGLPNDRFSAERPEGSISTLTIQRTEQRDSAMYRCASSLEAGGYYNEQFFGPGTRLTVL.

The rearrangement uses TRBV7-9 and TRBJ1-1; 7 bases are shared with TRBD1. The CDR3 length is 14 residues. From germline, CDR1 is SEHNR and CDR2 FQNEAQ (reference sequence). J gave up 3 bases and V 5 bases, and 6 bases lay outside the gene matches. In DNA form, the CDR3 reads TGTGCCAGCAGCGAGGGGGCAGGGGACACTGAAGCTTTCTTT. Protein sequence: CASSEGAGDTEAFF.

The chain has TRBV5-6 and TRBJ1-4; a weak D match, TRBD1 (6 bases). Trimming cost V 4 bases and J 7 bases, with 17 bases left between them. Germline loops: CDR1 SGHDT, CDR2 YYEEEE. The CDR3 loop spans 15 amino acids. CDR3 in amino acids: CASSLKTGGSEKLFF. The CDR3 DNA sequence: TGTGCCAGCAGCCTCAAGACAGGCGGAAGTGAAAAACTGTTTTTT.

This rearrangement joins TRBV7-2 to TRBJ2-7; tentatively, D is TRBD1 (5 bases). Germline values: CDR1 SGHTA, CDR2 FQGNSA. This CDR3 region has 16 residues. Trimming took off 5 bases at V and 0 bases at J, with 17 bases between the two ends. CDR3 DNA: TGTGCCAGCAGCCCAGGGTACAGTCACAGCTCCTACGAGCAGTACTTC. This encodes CASSPGYSHSSYEQYF. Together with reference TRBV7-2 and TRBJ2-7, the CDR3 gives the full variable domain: GAGVSQSPSNKVTEKGKDVELRCDPISGHTALYWYRQSLGQGLEFLIYFQGNSAPDKSGLPSDRFSAERTGGSVSTLTIQRTQQEDSAVYLCASSPGYSHSSYEQYFGPGTRLTVT.

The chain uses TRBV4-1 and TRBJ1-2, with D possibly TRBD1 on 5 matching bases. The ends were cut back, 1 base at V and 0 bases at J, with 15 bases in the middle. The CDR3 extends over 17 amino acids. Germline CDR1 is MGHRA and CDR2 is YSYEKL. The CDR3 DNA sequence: TGCGCCAGCAGCCAAGGGGGCGGGAGCGCTGCTAACTATGGCTACACCTTC. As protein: CASSQGGGSAANYGYTF.

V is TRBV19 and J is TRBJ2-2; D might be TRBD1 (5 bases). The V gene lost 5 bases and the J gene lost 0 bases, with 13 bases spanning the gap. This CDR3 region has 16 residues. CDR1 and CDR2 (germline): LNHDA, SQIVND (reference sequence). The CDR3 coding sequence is TGTGCCAGTAGTTACAGGATGGAAGCGAACACCGGGGAGCTGTTTTTT. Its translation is CASSYRMEANTGELFF.

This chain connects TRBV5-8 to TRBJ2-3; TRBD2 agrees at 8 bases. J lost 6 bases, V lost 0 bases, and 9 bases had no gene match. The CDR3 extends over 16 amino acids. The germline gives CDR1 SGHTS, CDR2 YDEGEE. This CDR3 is CASSLAKRGSRDTQYF. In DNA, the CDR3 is TGTGCCAGCAGCTTGGCAAAGCGGGGGAGCCGGGATACGCAGTATTTT.

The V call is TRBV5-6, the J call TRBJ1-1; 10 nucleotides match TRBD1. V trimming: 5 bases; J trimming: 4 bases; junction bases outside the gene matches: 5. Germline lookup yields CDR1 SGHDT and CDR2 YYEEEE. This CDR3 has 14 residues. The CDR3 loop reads CASRKTGGGTEAFF. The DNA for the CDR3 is TGTGCCAGCAGAAAGACAGGGGGCGGCACTGAAGCTTTCTTT. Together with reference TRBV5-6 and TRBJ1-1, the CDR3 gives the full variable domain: DAGVTQSPTHLIKTRGQQVTLRCSPKSGHDTVSWYQQALGQGPQFIFQYYEEEERQRGNFPDRFSGHQFPNYSSELNVNALLLGDSALYLCASRKTGGGTEAFFGQGTRLTVV.

CDR3 amino acids: CASSAQRDSNEKLFF. The CDR3 DNA reads as TGTGCCAGCAGCGCCCAACGGGACTCTAATGAAAAACTGTTTTTT. The chain couples TRBV5-4 to TRBJ1-4, with D possibly matching TRBD1 (5 bases). The CDR3 runs to 15 residues. Trimming shortened V by 4 bases and J by 3 bases, and 13 bases separated the two germline ends. CDR1 is SGHNT and CDR2 is YYREEE in the germline V gene (reference sequence).

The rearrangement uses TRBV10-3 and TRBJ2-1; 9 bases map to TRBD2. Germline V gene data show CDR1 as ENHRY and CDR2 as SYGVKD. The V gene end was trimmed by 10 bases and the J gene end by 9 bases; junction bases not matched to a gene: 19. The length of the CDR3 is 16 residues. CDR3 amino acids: CATTAVAGGRLFEQFF. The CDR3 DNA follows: TGTGCCACCACCGCCGTGGCGGGGGGGCGGTTATTTGAGCAGTTCTTC.

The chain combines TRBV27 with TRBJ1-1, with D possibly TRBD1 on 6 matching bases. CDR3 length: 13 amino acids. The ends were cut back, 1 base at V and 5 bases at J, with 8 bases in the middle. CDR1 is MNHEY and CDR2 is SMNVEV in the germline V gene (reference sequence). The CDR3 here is CASSLLGATEAFF. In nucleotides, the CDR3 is TGTGCCAGCAGTTTATTGGGGGCTACTGAAGCTTTCTTT.

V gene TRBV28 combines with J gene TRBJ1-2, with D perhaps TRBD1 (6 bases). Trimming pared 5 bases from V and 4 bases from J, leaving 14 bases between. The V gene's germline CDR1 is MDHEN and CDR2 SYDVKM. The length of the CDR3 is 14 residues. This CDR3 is CASSRNREIYGYTF. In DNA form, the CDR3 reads TGTGCCAGCAGTAGAAACAGGGAAATCTATGGCTACACCTTC.

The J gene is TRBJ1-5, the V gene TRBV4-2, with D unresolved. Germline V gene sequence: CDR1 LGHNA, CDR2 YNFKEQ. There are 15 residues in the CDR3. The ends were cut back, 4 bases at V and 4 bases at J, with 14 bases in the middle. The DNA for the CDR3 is TGTGCCAGCAGCCCCACCCCCGACAATAATCAGCCCCAGCATTTT. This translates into CASSPTPDNNQPQHF.

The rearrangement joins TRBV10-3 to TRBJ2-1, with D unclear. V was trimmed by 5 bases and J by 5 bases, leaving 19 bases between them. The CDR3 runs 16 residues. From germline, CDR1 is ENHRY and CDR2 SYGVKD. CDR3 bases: TGTGCCATCAGTCGCGTGGAGATTCGTGAAGACAATGAGCAGTTCTTC. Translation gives CAISRVEIREDNEQFF.

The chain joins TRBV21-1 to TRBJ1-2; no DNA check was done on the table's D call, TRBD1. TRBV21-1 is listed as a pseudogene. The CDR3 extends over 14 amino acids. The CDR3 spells CASSNGRWAYGYTF. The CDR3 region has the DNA TGTGCCAGCAGCAACGGCCGGTGGGCCTATGGCTACACCTTC.

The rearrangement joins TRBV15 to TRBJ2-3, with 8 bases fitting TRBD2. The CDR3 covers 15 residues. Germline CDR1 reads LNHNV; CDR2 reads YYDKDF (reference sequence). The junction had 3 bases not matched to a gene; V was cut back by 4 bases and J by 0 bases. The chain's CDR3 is CATSNGGASTDTQYF. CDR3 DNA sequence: TGTGCCACCAGCAACGGGGGGGCTAGCACAGATACGCAGTATTTT.

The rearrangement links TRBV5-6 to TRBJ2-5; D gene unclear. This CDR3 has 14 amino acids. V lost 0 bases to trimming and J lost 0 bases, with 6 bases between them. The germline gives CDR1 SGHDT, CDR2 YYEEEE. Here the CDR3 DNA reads TGTGCCAGCAGCTTGGACAGATACCAAGAGACCCAGTACTTC. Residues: CASSLDRYQETQYF.

CDR3 DNA: TGTGCCAGTACATCTTGGGGACAGGGGGCCGCCTATGGCTACACCTTC. Its protein product is CASTSWGQGAAYGYTF. The chain uses TRBV19 and TRBJ1-2, with 12 bases that match TRBD1. This CDR3 contains 16 residues. Looked up from germline, CDR1 is LNHDA and CDR2 is SQIVND (reference sequence). V shed 7 bases and J 4 bases; nucleotides not matched to a gene: 10.

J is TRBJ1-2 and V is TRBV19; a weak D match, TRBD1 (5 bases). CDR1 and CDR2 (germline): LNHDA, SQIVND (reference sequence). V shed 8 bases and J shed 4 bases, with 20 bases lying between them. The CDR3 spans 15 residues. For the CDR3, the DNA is TGTGCCAGTCTTCAACTCCAAGGGGTTGGCTATGGCTACACCTTC. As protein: CASLQLQGVGYGYTF.

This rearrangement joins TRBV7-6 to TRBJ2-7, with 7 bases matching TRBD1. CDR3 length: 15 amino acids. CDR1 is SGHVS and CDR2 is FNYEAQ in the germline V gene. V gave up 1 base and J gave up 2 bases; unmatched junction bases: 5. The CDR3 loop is CASSLGGQGAYEQYF. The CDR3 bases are TGTGCCAGCAGCTTAGGGGGCCAGGGGGCCTACGAGCAGTACTTC.

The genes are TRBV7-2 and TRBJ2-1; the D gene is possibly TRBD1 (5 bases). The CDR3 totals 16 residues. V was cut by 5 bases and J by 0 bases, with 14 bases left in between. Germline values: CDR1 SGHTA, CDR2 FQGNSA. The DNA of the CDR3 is TGTGCCAGCAGCCCAAGGCAGGGCCCCTCCTACAATGAGCAGTTCTTC. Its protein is CASSPRQGPSYNEQFF. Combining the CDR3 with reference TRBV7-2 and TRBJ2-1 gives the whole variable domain GAGVSQSPSNKVTEKGKDVELRCDPISGHTALYWYRQSLGQGLEFLIYFQGNSAPDKSGLPSDRFSAERTGGSVSTLTIQRTQQEDSAVYLCASSPRQGPSYNEQFFGPGTRLTVL.